A selection of T cell receptor beta chains follows, all from one sample in a study of ipilimumab plus nivolumab after autologous stem cell transplantation. Measured with immunoSEQ multiplex PCR; TCRdb has only the in-frame clones, and not every one. Of 17,000 or so clones listed, roughly 84% are singletons. The sample consisted of PBMCs, taken in a trial of ipilimumab plus nivolumab as post-transplant consolidation. All receptors derive from a male donor with diffuse large B-cell lymphoma. CDR3s include the opening cysteine and the closing phenylalanine or tryptophan. The D gene is left open where the match is weak. Where a row states a size, it is once, few, many or the class of an expanded clone; other rows omit it.

>-|-|TRBJ2-1|TRBV29-1
TGCAGCGGCCAAGCCACAATGGGGTTCGGTGAGCAGTTCTTC
CSGQATMGFGEQFF
>-|-|TRBJ1-3|TRBV6-5
TGTGCCAGCTCCGGGGCCGGAAACACCATATATTTT
CASSGAGNTIYF
>TRBD1|-|TRBJ1-4|TRBV7-2
TGTGCCAGCAGATTAGCCGGGACAGGGGGCGGAAAACTGTTTTTT
CASRLAGTGGGKLFF
>-|few|TRBJ1-4|TRBV15
TGTGCCACCAGCAGGGTGGGTAGAGAAAAACTGTTTTTT
CATSRVGREKLFF
>-|-|TRBJ1-2|TRBV5-6
TGTGCCAGCAGCTTGGCGCAGGGTTCGAACTATGGCTACACCTTC
CASSLAQGSNYGYTF
>-|few|TRBJ2-2|TRBV5-1
TGCGCCAGCAGCTTGGGCTGGGGGGAGCTGTTTTTT
CASSLGWGELFF
>TRBD1|-|TRBJ1-6|TRBV27
TGTGCCAGCAGTCCCCTCGGGCAGGGGGATAATTCACCCCTCCACTTT
CASSPLGQGDNSPLHF
>-|few|TRBJ1-1|TRBV19
TGTGCCAGTAGTATGGTCAAGAACACTGAAGCTTTCTTT
CASSMVKNTEAFF
>-|-|TRBJ2-3|TRBV11-1
TGTGCCAGCAGCGGGGTCTTCACAGATACGCAGTATTTT
CASSGVFTDTQYF
>TRBD2|-|TRBJ2-3|TRBV11-3
TGTGCCAGCAGCTCTGGACTAGCGGGGGGTGATACGCAGTATTTT
CASSSGLAGGDTQYF
>-|-|TRBJ2-1|TRBV2
TGTGCCAGCAGGGTCAGGGGAGGGATCCATGAGCAGTTCTTC
CASRVRGGIHEQFF
>-|few|TRBJ2-7|TRBV9
TGTGCCAGCAGCCCCGACCCGACCTCCAGGGCCTACGAGCAGTACTTC
CASSPDPTSRAYEQYF
>-|few|TRBJ1-2|TRBV6-9
TGTGCCAGCAAAGATCAGGGTCATGGCTACACCTTC
CASKDQGHGYTF
>-|once|TRBJ2-7|TRBV15
TGTGCCACCAGCCTAGACAGCCACGAGCAGTACTTC
CATSLDSHEQYF
>-|-|TRBJ1-2|TRBV5-1
TGCGCCAGCAGCGTCGACCTCTATGGCTACACCTTC
CASSVDLYGYTF
>TRBD2|-|TRBJ2-5|TRBV7-3
TGTGCCAGCAGCTTAGCGGGAGTAGAGACCCAGTACTTC
CASSLAGVETQYF
>-|-|TRBJ2-7|TRBV30
TGTGCCTGGGGGGGCCCGACCCCCGAGCAGTACTTC
CAWGGPTPEQYF
>-|once|TRBJ1-2|TRBV21-1
TGTGCCAGCAGCAAGCGGACAGATGGCTACACCTTC
CASSKRTDGYTF
>-|-|TRBJ1-2|TRBV6-1
TGTGCCAGCAGTGGCCAGAGGGCGGGGGATTTTTATGGCTACACCTTC
CASSGQRAGDFYGYTF
>TRBD2|-|TRBJ2-3|TRBV19
TGTGCCAGTAGTATAGATCTAGCGGGGACCACAGATACGCAGTATTTT
CASSIDLAGTTDTQYF
>TRBD2|once|TRBJ2-1|TRBV27
TGTGCCAGCACCAGACTAGCGGGGGGCATCTACAATGAGCAGTTCTTC
CASTRLAGGIYNEQFF
>TRBD1|-|TRBJ2-5|TRBV6-5
TGTGCCAGCGGACAGGGAGGAGAGACCCAGTACTTC
CASGQGGETQYF
>-|medium-sized|TRBJ2-1|TRBV11-2
TGTGCCAGCAGCCGCGTGGGGGCTACGAATGAGCAGTTCTTC
CASSRVGATNEQFF
>-|-|TRBJ1-1|TRBV29-1
TGCAGCGTTGGGGGCAGATACACTGAAGCTTTCTTT
CSVGGRYTEAFF
>TRBD1|-|TRBJ1-6|TRBV5-1
TGCGCCAGCAGCTTATATGGGACAGGAGGAGCACCCCTCCACTTT
CASSLYGTGGAPLHF
>TRBD2|-|TRBJ2-3|TRBV19
TGTGCCAGTAGTTCCCTAGCGGGAGCGGGCACAGATACGCAGTATTTT
CASSSLAGAGTDTQYF
>-|-|TRBJ2-7|TRBV6-1
TGTGCCAGCAGTCCCACAGGGACCTCCTACGAGCAGTACTTC
CASSPTGTSYEQYF
>-|-|TRBJ1-3|TRBV4-1
TGCGCCAGCAGCCAACCCAGTGGATCTAGAGGGGCAGGTGGAAACACCATATATTTT
CASSQPSGSRGAGGNTIYF
>TRBD1|-|TRBJ1-4|TRBV5-1
TGCGCCAGCAGTAATGGGGACAGGGTTAATGAAAAACTGTTTTTT
CASSNGDRVNEKLFF
>-|-|TRBJ2-1|TRBV2
TGTGCCAGCAGTGGGACAAATGAGCAGTTCTTC
CASSGTNEQFF
>-|-|TRBJ1-5|TRBV18
TGTGCCAGCTCGGGGGGGGCTCGGAATCAGCCCCAGCATTTT
CASSGGARNQPQHF
>TRBD2|-|TRBJ2-7|TRBV10-2
TGCGCCAGCAGGGGACTAGCGGGAGACGAGCAGTACTTC
CASRGLAGDEQYF
>-|-|TRBJ2-7|TRBV5-1
TGCGCCAGCAGCCATGGACAGACATCCTTTTACGAGCAGTACTTC
CASSHGQTSFYEQYF
>-|-|TRBJ1-1|TRBV18
TGTGCCAGCTCACCTCAGGTACTGAACACTGAAGCTTTCTTT
CASSPQVLNTEAFF
>-|-|TRBJ2-1|TRBV7-3
TGTGCCAGCAGCATCGACTCCGGCCGTCCTTTTTACAATGAGCAGTTCTTC
CASSIDSGRPFYNEQFF
>TRBD1|-|TRBJ2-2|TRBV7-8
TGTGCCAGCAGCTTAGAAGGCAGGGGGCTTTCCGGGGAGCTGTTTTTT
CASSLEGRGLSGELFF
>-|-|TRBJ1-5|TRBV28
TGTGCCAGCAGTCCGACGGGGAATCAGCCCCAGCATTTT
CASSPTGNQPQHF
>TRBD1|-|TRBJ1-4|TRBV19
TGTGCCAGTAGGGCGGGACAGAAAAATGAAAAACTGTTTTTT
CASRAGQKNEKLFF
>-|-|TRBJ2-3|TRBV7-9
TGTGCCAGCAGCTCCAGGGGACCAGATACGCAGTATTTT
CASSSRGPDTQYF
>-|-|TRBJ1-1|TRBV5-1
TGCGCCAGCAGCTTCGGCTCACAACAGGTACTAGGTACTGAAGCTTTCTTT
CASSFGSQQVLGTEAFF
>TRBD2|-|TRBJ2-7|TRBV28
TGTGCCAGCAGTCCTGTAGCGGGAGCGCCCTACGAGCAGTACTTC
CASSPVAGAPYEQYF
>-|-|TRBJ2-1|TRBV2
TGTGCCAGCAGTGGAGGCGAGGCGGTTGAGCAGTTCTTC
CASSGGEAVEQFF
>-|-|TRBJ2-7|TRBV5-6
TGTGCCAGCAGCTTGGTATCTGAATTCGAGCAGTACTTC
CASSLVSEFEQYF
>-|-|TRBJ1-1|TRBV19
TGTGCCAGTAGTATGGATTTTCTAGGAGCTTTCTTT
CASSMDFLGAFF
>-|-|TRBJ1-1|TRBV27
-
CASGWVGGGIKTFF
>-|-|TRBJ1-1|TRBV6-5
TGTGCCAGCAGTTACAGTGGCCAGATGAACACTGAAGCTTTCTTT
CASSYSGQMNTEAFF
>TRBD2|-|TRBJ2-7|TRBV27
TGTGCCAGCAGTTTACGACTAGCGGGAGGGATCTCCTACGAGCAGTACTTC
CASSLRLAGGISYEQYF
>TRBD2|once|TRBJ2-1|TRBV5-1
TGCGCCAGCAGCTTTGGGACTAGCGGGATCGGTGAGCAGTTCTTC
CASSFGTSGIGEQFF
>-|-|TRBJ1-3|TRBV9
TGTGCCAGCAGCTACCGGGGAGGGACGGTGGACACCATATATTTT
CASSYRGGTVDTIYF
>-|-|TRBJ1-1|TRBV29-1
TGCAGCGTGGGACGGGGGCTAGTCGGTTCTGAAGCTTTCTTT
CSVGRGLVGSEAFF
>TRBD2|-|TRBJ2-3|TRBV7-3
TGTGCCAGCAGCTCGCGACTAGCGGGAGGGCCCGATACGCAGTATTTT
CASSSRLAGGPDTQYF
>-|-|TRBJ2-3|TRBV4-2
TGTGCCAGCAGCCGAGCCGACGCAGATACGCAGTATTTT
CASSRADADTQYF
>TRBD1|-|TRBJ1-5|TRBV19
TGTGCCAGTAGAAGGGAAGGGGGCTATCAGCCCCAGCATTTT
CASRREGGYQPQHF
>TRBD2|-|TRBJ2-1|TRBV9
TGTGCCAGCAGCACCAGCGGGAGTACGGGTAATGAGCAGTTCTTC
CASSTSGSTGNEQFF
>-|-|TRBJ2-1|TRBV5-1
TGCGCCAGCAGCCACTGGGGGGGGCGCTCAGGCAATGAGCAGTTCTTC
CASSHWGGRSGNEQFF
>-|-|TRBJ2-7|TRBV27
TGTGCCAGCAGTTTATCCCCCTGGGGGACAACCGGCGAGCAGTACTTC
CASSLSPWGTTGEQYF
>TRBD2|-|TRBJ2-7|TRBV7-6
TGTGCCAGCAGCTTAGGATTGGGGGGGACCTACGAGCAGTACTTC
CASSLGLGGTYEQYF